This T cell receptor (beta chain) is from a study of CD8+CD57+ T cells in acquired aplastic anemia. As for the study in general: Average DNA yield from sorted CD4+ and CD8+ cells was around 3.2 ug.

Whoever was chosen for sequencing had shown CD8+CD57+ cell expansion by flow cytometry. The CDR3 length is 14 residues. Germline V lookup: CDR1 DFQATT, CDR2 SNEGSKA (reference sequence). Trimming took 4 bases from V and 4 from J, leaving 15 bases between them. The template for TCR beta VDJ and CDR3 sequence profiling was genomic DNA. TCRdb re-called the reads through MiXCR, storing one row per CDR3 protein. The sample yields 190,000 or so distinct CDR3 sequences, about half seen once. J is TRBJ2-3 and V is TRBV20-1; possible D gene TRBD2, 5 bases. The receptor was isolated from a human donor with aplastic anemia. Sample: sorted CD4+, CD8+, or CD8+CD57+ T cells (not recorded which) from PBMCs. CDR3 sequence (DNA): TGCAGTGCTAAGTCTAGCAGCCTCCCAGATACGCAGTATTTT. It yields the protein CSAKSSSLPDTQYF.